This record covers a single T cell receptor (beta chain). Described time point: newly diagnosed GD, antithyroid drugs for less than 3 months. From PBMCs, RNA was extracted and then used to make the TCR library. The source of the sample is a study of regulatory T cells in long-lasting Graves disease. iRepertoire HTBI primers and Arm-PCR of CDR3 regions built TCR beta libraries. A single record per CDR3 protein comes from TCRdb applying MiXCR to the multiplex PCR reads. The sample has 350,000 to 450,000 distinct CDR3 sequences; about 10% are singletons. The CDR3 covers 20 residues. V was cut by 0 bases and J by 10 bases, with 30 bases left in between. Germline V gives CDR1 LGHNA, CDR2 YSLEER. This sample also appeared in a second study, on T cells in Graves' hyperthyroidism and ophthalmopathy. That investigation notes: Uncontrolled infection, other autoimmune disease, pregnancy and lactation each barred patients from inclusion.

The sequences come from peripheral blood mononuclear cells (PBMCs), collected at new diagnosis, from a patient treated with antithyroid drugs. The sequence was obtained from a woman aged 18-35 years with Graves disease. V gene TRBV4-3 combines with J gene TRBJ1-4; tentatively, D is TRBD1 (6 bases). CDR3 region: CASSQDLPQLGGGMLRKLFF. In nucleotides, the CDR3 is TGCGCCAGCAGCCAAGATCTCCCCCAGTTAGGTGGGGGCATGCTCAGAAAACTGTTTTTT.